These 19 T cell receptor beta chains originate from one sample sequenced in a study of blood T cell repertoires in COVID-19. Profiling relied on immunoSEQ multiplex PCR, and the TCRdb table lists in-frame clones only, not all of them. Here the sample spans around 450,000 clones, less than 95% being singletons. The specimen sequenced was PBMCs or T cells enriched from blood (not recorded which). These TCRs come from a man in his late teens or twenties who had recovered from COVID-19.

This chain joins TRBV5-1 and TRBJ1-4; 9 bases map to TRBD1. Germline CDR1 is SGHRS and CDR2 is YFSETQ. The CDR3 runs to 16 residues. The junction had 8 bases not matched to a gene; V was cut back by 2 bases and J by 6 bases. CDR3 sequence reads: CASSLPTGGRDEKLFF. The CDR3, as DNA: TGCGCCAGCAGCTTACCTACAGGGGGCCGGGATGAAAAACTGTTTTTT.

The V call is TRBV19, the J call TRBJ2-1, with 9 nucleotides matching TRBD2. V trimming: 5 bases; J trimming: 4 bases; junction bases outside the gene matches: 12. This CDR3 comprises 17 residues. Germline V gene data show CDR1 as LNHDA and CDR2 as SQIVND (reference sequence). CDR3 nucleotide sequence: TGTGCCAGTAGTCGGACTAGCGACGTTTTTTTTTACAATGAGCAGTTCTTC. It codes for CASSRTSDVFFYNEQFF.

The chain combines TRBV12-5 with TRBJ2-1; 11 bases map to TRBD1. CDR1 is LGHNT, CDR2 FRNRAP, per germline. The length of the CDR3 is 16 residues. Trimming at V came to 1 base and at J to 6 bases, leaving 5 bases not matched to a gene. The CDR3 DNA reads TGTGCTAGTGGTTTGGCCGGGACAGGGGGTGGCAATGAGCAGTTCTTC. Translation gives CASGLAGTGGGNEQFF.

The chain joins TRBV2 to TRBJ1-3, with D unresolved. With 4 bases removed from V and 0 bases from J, the gap between germline ends came to 13 bases. The CDR3 contains 16 residues. Germline CDR1 is SNHLY and CDR2 is FYNNEI. In DNA, the CDR3 is TGTGCCAGCAGTGGGGCTCCAGAACACTCTGGAAACACCATATATTTT. Its protein product is CASSGAPEHSGNTIYF.

There are a few counts of this clone. The chain employs TRBV5-1 and TRBJ1-1; 7 nucleotides agree with TRBD1. CDR1 is SGHRS, CDR2 YFSETQ, per germline. Losses at the gene ends were 0 bases for V and 2 bases for J; bases not matched to a gene: 4. The CDR3 is 15 residues long. The CDR3: CASSLGQGINTEAFF. The CDR3 DNA reads TGCGCCAGCAGCTTGGGACAGGGAATCAACACTGAAGCTTTCTTT.

J is TRBJ2-5 and V is TRBV10-3; TRBD1 might be the D (6 bases). This CDR3 is 14 amino acids long. The V end lost 3 bases, the J end lost 2 bases, and 10 bases lay between the germline ends. Germline-derived CDR1 and CDR2 are ENHRY and SYGVKD. CDR3 loop: CAISEGQGQETQYF. The CDR3 nucleotides read TGTGCCATCAGTGAAGGTCAGGGGCAAGAGACCCAGTACTTC.

The chain employs TRBV5-6 and TRBJ1-6, with a possible D match to TRBD1 (6 bases). The CDR3 contains 14 residues. Germline assignment: CDR1 SGHDT and CDR2 YYEEEE. V lost 0 bases, J lost 9 bases, and 10 bases lay in between. CDR3 coding DNA: TGTGCCAGCAGCTTGGGACAGGCACTTTCACCCCTCCACTTT. This translates into CASSLGQALSPLHF.

The chain recombines TRBV11-2 with TRBJ1-4; D unresolved. Looked up from germline, CDR1 is SGHAT and CDR2 is FQNNGV. V was pared by 3 bases and J by 0 bases, with 14 bases between. The CDR3 sequence is 17 residues long. The CDR3 loop is CASSFPPSRATNEKLFF. The CDR3 coding sequence is TGTGCCAGCAGCTTTCCCCCTAGCCGGGCAACTAATGAAAAACTGTTTTTT.

The rearrangement joins TRBV18 to TRBJ2-3, with D perhaps matching TRBD1 (5 bases). This CDR3 is built from 15 residues. V lost 6 bases and J 2 bases, leaving 15 bases between the germline ends. Germline V lookup: CDR1 KGHSH, CDR2 LQKENI. Written as DNA, the CDR3 is TGTGCCAGCTCCCCTGGAGTACAGGACACAGATACGCAGTATTTT. Translation gives CASSPGVQDTDTQYF.

The chain carries TRBV19 and TRBJ2-7; the match to TRBD2 covers 10 bases. With V trimmed by 5 bases and J by 2 bases, 9 bases remained unmatched. Germline assignment: CDR1 LNHDA and CDR2 SQIVND (reference sequence). This CDR3 has 16 residues. DNA of the CDR3: TGTGCCAGTAGTGAGGTGCCCGGGACTAGCGCCTACGAGCAGTACTTC. It encodes CASSEVPGTSAYEQYF.

The rearrangement uses TRBV12-3 or TRBV12-4 and TRBJ1-2, with no clear D. This CDR3 is built from 11 residues. The V end was cut by 4 bases, the J end by 5 bases, with 5 bases between. DNA of the CDR3: TGTGCCAGCAGTTGGGCATATGGCTACACCTTC. Translating it yields CASSWAYGYTF.

The chain combines TRBV3-1 (or the pseudogene TRBV3-2) with TRBJ2-1, with TRBD2 matching 11 bases. V gave up 4 bases and J gave up 4 bases; unmatched junction bases: 3. The CDR3 consists of 15 residues. The germline gives CDR1 LGHDT, CDR2 YNNKEL (reference sequence). CDR3 coding DNA: TGTGCCAGCAGCCTGGGACTAGCGGCTTACAATGAGCAGTTCTTC. This sequence encodes CASSLGLAAYNEQFF.

The V and J genes are TRBV10-3 and TRBJ1-3; D gene ambiguous. The length of the CDR3 is 16 residues. V dropped 7 bases and J dropped 0 bases, with 16 bases sitting between them. CDR1 ENHRY and CDR2 SYGVKD come from the germline V gene. The CDR3 nucleotides are TGTGCCATCACCGGGATTCCACCTTCCTCTGGAAACACCATATATTTT. It codes for CAITGIPPSSGNTIYF.

The chain couples TRBV27 to TRBJ2-1, with 8 positions matching TRBD2. This CDR3 contains 15 residues. Germline V gene lookup returns CDR1 MNHEY and CDR2 SMNVEV (reference sequence). V was clipped by 2 bases and J by 4 bases; unmatched bases: 4. The CDR3 DNA follows: TGTGCCAGCAGTTTAGAGACTAGCGCTTACAATGAGCAGTTCTTC. It specifies CASSLETSAYNEQFF.

This clone appeared once. The rearrangement links TRBV29-1 to TRBJ1-1; 9 bases are shared with TRBD1. This CDR3 is built from 13 residues. The J segment lost 1 base and the V segment lost 6 bases, leaving 3 bases of the junction unmatched. The germline V gene has CDR1 SQVTM and CDR2 ANQGSEA. CDR3 nucleotide sequence: TGCAGCGTGGGGGACAGGGCGAACACTGAAGCTTTCTTT. Encoded protein: CSVGDRANTEAFF.

The chain combines TRBV9 with TRBJ2-1, with a possible D match to TRBD2 (6 bases). The CDR3 length is 14 residues. Germline CDR1 SGDLS, CDR2 YYNGEE. Between the trimmed V and J ends, which lost 4 bases and 4 bases, there was a span of 12 bases. The CDR3: CASSPGGGYNEQFF. DNA for the CDR3: TGTGCCAGCAGCCCCGGCGGAGGGTACAATGAGCAGTTCTTC. The whole variable domain, remainder taken from reference TRBV9 and TRBJ2-1, is DSGVTQTPKHLITATGQRVTLRCSPRSGDLSVYWYQQSLDQGLQFLIQYYNGEERAKGNILERFSAQQFPDLHSELNLSSLELGDSALYFCASSPGGGYNEQFFGPGTRLTVL.

The J gene is TRBJ1-2, the V gene TRBV7-9; the match to TRBD1 covers 8 bases. The CDR3 spans 14 residues. V was clipped by 5 bases and J by 7 bases; unmatched bases: 9. From germline, CDR1 is SEHNR and CDR2 FQNEAQ (reference sequence). The CDR3 spells CASSAAGGASGYTF. The CDR3 coding sequence is TGTGCCAGCAGCGCCGCAGGGGGCGCGTCTGGCTACACCTTC.

V and J are TRBV27 and TRBJ1-2; no clear D gene. The V gene lost 6 bases and the J gene lost 10 bases, with 12 bases spanning the gap. The CDR3 length is 11 residues. Per the germline V gene, CDR1 is MNHEY and CDR2 is SMNVEV (reference sequence). The CDR3 DNA follows: TGTGCCAGCAGGCAAGGACTTTCCTACACCTTC. It encodes CASRQGLSYTF.

This sequence joins TRBV2 and TRBJ2-4, with no clear D. CDR3 size: 15 residues. Deletions cut 4 bases from V and 1 base from J, with 11 bases between. CDR1 SNHLY and CDR2 FYNNEI come from the germline V gene. As DNA, the CDR3 is TGTGCCAGCAGTGCGTTCTCCGGGGCCAAAAACATTCAGTACTTC. Amino acids: CASSAFSGAKNIQYF.